This T cell receptor (beta chain) was sequenced during a study of T cells in tuberculosis. As for the study in general: T cells were selected with CD1B tetramers loaded with glucose monomycolate. IGRA-negative adolescents, IGRA-positive adolescents with latent tuberculosis and adults with active tuberculosis formed this South African cohort. Study outcomes and limitations: GEM motif frequencies gave 60% to 70% accuracy; the GMM repertoire gave about 86%.

The CDR3 extends over 12 amino acids. Trimming removed 4 bases from V and 11 bases from J, with 13 bases in between. From germline, CDR1 is MNHNS and CDR2 SASEGT. Assay used: immunoSEQ multiplex PCR; TCRdb lists only in-frame clones, some missing. The sample lists approximately 28,000 clones, more than 85% occurring once. This clone has more than one count but fewer than ten. Antigen: not known. V and J are TRBV6-1 and TRBJ2-3; perhaps TRBD1 as D (5 bases). The sequence derives from a donor aged 10-29 years with latent tuberculosis or without tuberculosis infection. The specimen sequenced was PBMCs. CDR3 sequence (DNA): TGTGCCAGCAGTGCTCAGGGTGTGGGGCAGTATTTT. Amino acid sequence: CASSAQGVGQYF.